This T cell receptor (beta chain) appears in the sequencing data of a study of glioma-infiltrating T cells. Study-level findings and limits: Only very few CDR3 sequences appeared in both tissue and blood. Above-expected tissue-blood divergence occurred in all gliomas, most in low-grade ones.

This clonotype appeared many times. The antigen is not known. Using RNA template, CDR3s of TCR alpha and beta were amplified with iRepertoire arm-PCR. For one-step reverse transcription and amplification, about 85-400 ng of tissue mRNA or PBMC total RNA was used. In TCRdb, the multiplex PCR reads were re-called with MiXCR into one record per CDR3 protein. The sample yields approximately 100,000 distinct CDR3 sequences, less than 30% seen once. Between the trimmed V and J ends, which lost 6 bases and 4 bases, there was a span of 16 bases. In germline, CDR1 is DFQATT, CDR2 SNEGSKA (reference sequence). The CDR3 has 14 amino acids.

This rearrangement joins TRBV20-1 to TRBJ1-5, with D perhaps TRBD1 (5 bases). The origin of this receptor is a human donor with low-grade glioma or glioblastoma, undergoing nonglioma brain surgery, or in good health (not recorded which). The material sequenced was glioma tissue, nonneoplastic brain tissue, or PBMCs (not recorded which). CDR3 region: CSADQGGWNQPQHF. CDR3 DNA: TGCAGTGCAGATCAGGGAGGGTGGAATCAGCCCCAGCATTTT.